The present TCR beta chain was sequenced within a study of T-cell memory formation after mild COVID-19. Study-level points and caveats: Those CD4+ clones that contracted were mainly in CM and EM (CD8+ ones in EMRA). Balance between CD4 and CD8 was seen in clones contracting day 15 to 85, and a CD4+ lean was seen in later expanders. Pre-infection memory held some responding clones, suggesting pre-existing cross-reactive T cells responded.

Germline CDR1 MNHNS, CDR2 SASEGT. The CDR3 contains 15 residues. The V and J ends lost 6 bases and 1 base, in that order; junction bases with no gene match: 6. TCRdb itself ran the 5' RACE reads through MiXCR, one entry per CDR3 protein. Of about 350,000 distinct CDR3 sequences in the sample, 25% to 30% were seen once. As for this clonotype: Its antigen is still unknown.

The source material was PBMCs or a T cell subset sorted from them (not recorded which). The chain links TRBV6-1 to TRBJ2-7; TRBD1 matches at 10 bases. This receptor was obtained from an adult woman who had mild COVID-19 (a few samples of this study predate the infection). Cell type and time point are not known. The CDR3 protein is CASSAPGQGSYEQYF. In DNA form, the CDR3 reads TGTGCCAGCAGCGCCCCGGGACAGGGGTCCTACGAGCAGTACTTC.